A single sample is the source of the 28 T cell receptor beta chains below, sequenced in a study of tumor-infiltrating lymphocytes in primary liver carcinoma. The study extracted blood RNA from unsorted whole blood and also extracted germline DNA. The authors made TCR beta cDNA from around 500 ng total RNA with a constant-region primer. It was through three nested multiplex PCR rounds of slightly modified ARM-PCR that TCR beta libraries arose. TRBV1-TRBV30 forward primers paired with a C-beta reverse primer were used in the first two PCR rounds, which ran approximately 10 cycles each. TCRdb called the multiplex PCR reads again in MiXCR, with one record for every CDR3 protein. This sample yields fewer than 400,000 distinct CDR3 sequences, of which 58% are seen a single time; approximately 15% belongs to the top ten. The sequenced sample consisted of peripheral blood. These receptors were obtained from a woman aged 25 to 39 with primary liver carcinoma and hepatitis B virus infection.

Note on this clonotype: No conserved phenylalanine or tryptophan is present at the end of the CDR3, so a read error is the likely explanation. The rearrangement links TRBV28 to TRBJ2-7; D may correspond to TRBD1 or TRBD2 (5 bases each). Trimming took off 5 bases at V and 2 bases at J, with 16 bases between the two ends. This CDR3 contains 15 residues. Germline V CDR1 and CDR2: MDHEN, SYDVKM. In DNA form, the CDR3 reads TGTGCCAGCAGTCCATCGGGGCAGATTGCCTACGAGCAGTACCTC. It yields the protein CASSPSGQIAYEQYL.

This clonotype was detected many times. This sequence joins TRBV12-3 or TRBV12-4 and TRBJ2-2; D gene ambiguous. V gave up 6 bases and J gave up 6 bases, with 11 bases separating them. This CDR3 region has 13 residues. In DNA, the CDR3 is TGTGCCAGCAGACCCCAGGTATCCGGGGAGCTGTTTTTT. Amino acid sequence: CASRPQVSGELFF.

Regarding this clonotype: A much larger clone differs from this one at a single base, so this may be a read error. The chain carries TRBV6-1 and TRBJ2-7; no clear D gene. The CDR3 length is 13 residues. The germline V gene has CDR1 MNHNS and CDR2 SASEGT. The V end lost 10 bases, the J end lost 9 bases, and 22 bases lay between the germline ends. The CDR3 coding sequence is TGTGCCACCTCTTTCGATAGAAACGACGGGCAGTACTTC. Protein sequence: CATSFDRNDGQYF.

Turning to this clonotype: A much larger clone is a single base away; this may be a read error. V is TRBV7-9 and J is TRBJ2-6; D remains ambiguous. The CDR3 is made up of 16 amino acids. Germline V gene data show CDR1 as SEHNR and CDR2 as FQNEAQ (reference sequence). The CDR3 nucleotides read TGTACCAGCAGCCAGTCTCAGTACTCTGGGGCCAACGTCCTGACTTTC. Protein product: CTSSQSQYSGANVLTF.

This clonotype was seen a handful of times. The V gene is TRBV5-1, the J gene TRBJ2-4, with 8 nucleotides matching TRBD1. Germline values: CDR1 SGHRS, CDR2 YFSETQ. There are 14 residues in the CDR3. Germline trimming cut 3 bases from V and 7 bases from J; bases unmatched to any gene: 6. The CDR3 DNA is TGCGCCAGCAGCTACGGACAGGGAACGAACATTCAGTACTTC. Protein: CASSYGQGTNIQYF.

This clonotype was detected a few times. The chain employs TRBV28 and TRBJ2-1, with D perhaps being TRBD1 or TRBD2 (6 bases each). CDR1 is MDHEN, CDR2 SYDVKM, per germline. The CDR3 covers 17 residues. Trimming took off 5 bases at V and 7 bases at J, with 24 bases between the two ends. CDR3 protein: CASSPPGARVGRNEQFF. CDR3 sequence (DNA): TGTGCCAGCAGTCCCCCGGGGGCAAGGGTTGGGAGAAATGAGCAGTTCTTC.

This chain joins TRBV6-5 and TRBJ2-5; 7 positions agree with TRBD1. CDR1 and CDR2 (germline): MNHEY, SVGAGI. V shed 6 bases, J shed 4 bases, and the junction held 11 bases outside the gene matches. This CDR3 contains 15 residues. The CDR3 region is CASRWTGALRETQYF. CDR3 in DNA: TGTGCCAGCAGGTGGACAGGCGCCCTGCGAGAGACCCAGTACTTC.

This clonotype was detected ten times or more. This rearrangement joins TRBV5-8 to TRBJ1-1; D is ambiguous. CDR1 and CDR2 (germline): SGHTS, YDEGEE. Trimming shortened V by 0 bases and J by 6 bases, and 12 bases separated the two germline ends. The CDR3 totals 14 residues. This CDR3 is CASSLGYKRAEAFF. The CDR3 DNA reads as TGTGCCAGCAGCTTGGGCTATAAAAGGGCTGAAGCTTTCTTT.

Comment on this clonotype: The junction and the germline gene differ at one end; a read error may be behind it. The gene calls are TRBV28 and TRBJ1-2; D is unresolved. CDR3 length: 14 residues. Germline V gene sequence: CDR1 MDHEN, CDR2 SYDVKM. The CDR3 DNA is TGTGCCAGCAGTTTCGGGCACAAGAACTATGGCTACGCCTTC. The encoded protein is CASSFGHKNYGYAF.

To note about this clonotype: A much larger clone sits a single nucleotide away, making a read error possible. V is TRBV4-2 and J is TRBJ2-5; TRBD2 is a possible D gene (6 bases). Trimming stripped 0 bases from V and 7 bases from J, with 15 bases between. The CDR3 has 15 residues. The germline CDR1 and CDR2 sequences are LGHNA and YNFKEQ. The CDR3 bases are TGTGCCAGCAGCCAAGATAGAGCTAGCGTGGGGACCCAGTACTTC. This sequence encodes CASSQDRASVGTQYF.

Remarks on this clonotype: A much larger clone differs from this one at a single base, so this may be a read error. The chain employs TRBV6-6 and TRBJ2-1; D unresolved. The CDR3 extends over 13 amino acids. The germline CDR1 and CDR2 sequences are MNHNY and SVGAGI (reference sequence). The CDR3 DNA sequence: TGTGCCAGCAGTCCCTGGGTAGGCAATGAGCAGCTCTTC. Amino acids: CASSPWVGNEQLF.

The J gene is TRBJ2-2, the V gene TRBV6-2 or TRBV6-3, with 9 bases that match TRBD2. With 8 bases clipped from V and 4 bases from J, the junction kept 8 bases outside the gene matches. CDR1 and CDR2 (germline): MNHEY, SVGEGT. This CDR3 has 15 residues. Here the CDR3 reads CASSLAGAGTGELFF. DNA for the CDR3: TGTGCCAGCTCCTTAGCGGGAGCGGGCACCGGGGAGCTGTTTTTT.

This clonotype occurred many times. The V call is TRBV11-2, the J call TRBJ2-5; TRBD2 matches 14 bases. V dropped 8 bases and J dropped 2; count of bases not matched to a gene: 4. In germline, CDR1 is SGHAT, CDR2 FQNNGV. The CDR3 has 15 residues. The CDR3: CASCRTSGRQETQYF. The CDR3 region has the DNA TGTGCCAGCTGCCGGACTAGCGGGAGGCAAGAGACCCAGTACTTC.

This clonotype was picked up many times. The chain combines TRBV12-3 or TRBV12-4 with TRBJ2-1, with a possible D match to TRBD2 (5 bases). The CDR3 runs to 17 residues. V was cut by 3 bases and J by 0 bases, with 15 bases left in between. The CDR3 region is CASSFRQSGSSYNEQFF. The CDR3 DNA is TGTGCCAGCAGTTTTAGGCAAAGCGGTAGCTCCTACAATGAGCAGTTCTTC.

With regard to this clonotype: This CDR3 fails to terminate in the conserved phenylalanine or tryptophan, so it likely reflects a read error. The J gene is TRBJ2-7, the V gene TRBV28; D is possibly TRBD2 (6 bases). The CDR3 consists of 14 residues. CDR1 and CDR2 (germline): MDHEN, SYDVKM. Trimming cost V 6 bases and J 2 bases, with 14 bases left between them. The CDR3 is CASSPGVVAYEQYL. The CDR3 DNA reads as TGTGCCAGCAGCCCGGGAGTAGTTGCCTACGAGCAGTACCTC.

To note about this clonotype: A read error is possible here, since a much larger clone lies one base away. The chain joins TRBV12-3 or TRBV12-4 to TRBJ2-4; D is unresolved. This CDR3 contains 12 residues. The CDR3: CASSETHSIQNF. For the CDR3, the DNA is TGTGCCAGCAGCGAAACTCATTCCATTCAGAACTTC.

Here the CDR3 DNA reads TGTGCCAGCACCTTGGGCGAGAACACTGAAGCTTTCTTT. This translates into CASTLGENTEAFF. The rearrangement links TRBV7-8 to TRBJ1-1; no firm D call. The CDR3 has 13 residues. CDR1 SGHVS and CDR2 FQNEAQ come from the germline V gene. The V end was cut by 7 bases, the J end by 1 base, with 10 bases between. Combining the CDR3 with reference TRBV7-8 and TRBJ1-1 gives the whole variable domain GAGVSQSPRYKVAKRGQDVALRCDPISGHVSLFWYQQALGQGPEFLTYFQNEAQLDKSGLPSDRFFAERPEGSVSTLKIQRTQQEDSAVYLCASTLGENTEAFFGQGTRLTVV.

This clonotype was recorded once. At one end, the junction sequence differs from germline, possibly due to a read error. V and J are TRBV5-4 and TRBJ2-1; D is tentatively TRBD1 or TRBD2 (7 bases each). This CDR3 has 11 residues. Germline V gives CDR1 SGHNT, CDR2 YYREEE (reference sequence). DNA of the CDR3: TGTGCCTGCAGGGGGGGTAATGAGCAGTTCTTC. Protein product: CACRGGNEQFF. The entire variable domain, with the rest obtained from reference TRBV5-4 and TRBJ2-1, is as follows: ETGVTQSPTHLIKTRGQQVTLRCSSQSGHNTVSWYQQALGQGPQFIFQYYREEENGRGNFPPRFSGLQFPNYSSELNVNALELDDSALYLCACRGGNEQFFGPGTRLTVL.

A remark on this clonotype: Given a much more abundant clone one base away, this may be a read error. The rearrangement links TRBV7-9 to TRBJ2-5, with D hard to call. The length of the CDR3 is 13 residues. Germline-derived CDR1 and CDR2 are SEHNR and FQNEAQ (reference sequence). The CDR3 DNA reads as TGTGCCGGCAGCTTAGTGGCTGGAGAGACCCAGTACTTC. It yields the protein CAGSLVAGETQYF.

This clonotype was counted a single time. This may be a read error, as it is one base from a much larger clone. The gene calls are TRBV30 and TRBJ1-6, with D unclear. The germline V gene has CDR1 GTSNPN and CDR2 SVGIG (reference sequence). The CDR3 contains 14 residues. The CDR3 reads CACSVIPGNSPLHF. CDR3 coding DNA: TGTGCCTGTAGTGTAATTCCGGGGAATTCACCCCTCCACTTT.

The rearrangement links TRBV28 to TRBJ2-7; TRBD1 aligns across 7 bases. V lost 3 bases to trimming and J lost 6 bases; unmatched junction nucleotides: 8. Germline V CDR1 and CDR2: MDHEN, SYDVKM. The CDR3 is 14 residues long. In DNA, the CDR3 is TGTGCCAGCAGTTTTCCGGGACAGATGGGCGAGCAGTACTTC. Protein: CASSFPGQMGEQYF.

The chain couples TRBV29-1 to TRBJ1-2, with D uncertain. CDR3 size: 13 residues. Germline V gives CDR1 SQVTM, CDR2 ANQGSEA. V was cut by 0 bases and J by 4 bases, with 9 bases left in between. DNA of the CDR3: TGCAGCGTTGAAGAACAGAGGGCCTATGGCTACACCTTC. Translation: CSVEEQRAYGYTF.

This clonotype turned up a few times. The gene calls are TRBV7-8 and TRBJ1-3, with a tentative D call TRBD1 (5 bases). CDR3 length: 13 amino acids. CDR1 and CDR2 from the germline V gene are SGHVS and FQNEAQ. The V end lost 10 bases, the J end lost 4 bases, and 14 bases lay between the germline ends. The CDR3 spells CATRVGGGNTIYF. The CDR3 nucleotides are TGTGCCACCAGGGTTGGGGGAGGAAACACCATATATTTT.

This clonotype was recorded many times. In nucleotides, the CDR3 is TGTGCCAGCAGCCGCACACGTCCCAAAAACGGGAGACCCGGGGGCGGGGAGCTGTTTTTT. Translated, it gives CASSRTRPKNGRPGGGELFF. The chain links TRBV11-2 to TRBJ2-2, with D possibly matching TRBD2 (6 bases). CDR3 length equals 20 residues. The germline V gene encodes CDR1 SGHAT and CDR2 FQNNGV. V lost 5 bases, J lost 7 bases, and 32 bases lay in between.

In the case of this clonotype: A much larger clone lies a single base off, so this may be a read error. The chain combines TRBV6-2 or TRBV6-3 with TRBJ2-7; D unresolved. The CDR3 totals 15 residues. The V and J ends lost 0 bases and 0 bases respectively, with 9 bases between them. Per germline, CDR1 MNHEY and CDR2 SVGEGT. The DNA of the CDR3 is TGTGCCAGCAGTTACTCGGTGTGGGGCTCCTACGAGCAGTACTTC. This translates into CASSYSVWGSYEQYF.

This clonotype was counted ten times or more. The V and J genes are TRBV6-6 and TRBJ2-1; D gene unclear. CDR1 and CDR2 from the germline V gene are MNHNY and SVGAGI (reference sequence). The CDR3 is 13 residues long. The germline V and J ends were trimmed by 0 bases and 8 bases, with 8 bases remaining between them. CDR3 nucleotides: TGTGCCAGCAGTTACTCGATGAACGATGAGCAGTTCTTC. It specifies CASSYSMNDEQFF.

For this clonotype: Given the absence of the conserved phenylalanine or tryptophan at the CDR3 end, a read error is likely. The V call is TRBV12-3 or TRBV12-4, the J call TRBJ2-5; unclear D gene. V lost 3 bases and J 5 bases, leaving 13 bases between the germline ends. There are 14 residues in the CDR3. CDR3 loop: CASSFYSGQETQYY. The DNA of the CDR3 is TGTGCCAGCAGTTTTTACAGTGGTCAGGAGACCCAGTACTAC.

Turning to this clonotype: Just one base apart from a much larger clone, this may be a read error. The rearrangement joins TRBV6-2 or TRBV6-3 to TRBJ2-1; 7 bases align to TRBD2. Germline V gene data show CDR1 as MNHEY and CDR2 as SVGEGT. The CDR3 sequence is 16 residues long. The chain's CDR3 is CTSSSNLLAKGFEQFF. As DNA, the CDR3 is TGTACCAGCAGTTCGAACTTACTAGCGAAGGGTTTCGAGCAGTTCTTC.